This TCR beta chain was recorded in a study of blood T cell repertoires in COVID-19. Study-level information: Acute and convalescent COVID-19 specimens originated in the United States, Italy and Spain. PBMCs, B-cell-depleted T cells, or T cells provided the cDNA or gDNA that made up the material.

Per the original data handling: Counts of nucleated cells, estimated from reference gene primer amplification, were obtained. The repertoire was sequenced with immunoSEQ multiplex PCR; TCRdb's copy has only in-frame clones and lacks some. That table gives V, J and clone size, and the DNA gave D and trimming. The sample has under 350,000 clones; approximately 83% are singletons. In assigning cohorts, the study relied on participant-reported clinical history. CDR3 length: 13 residues. The V gene's germline CDR1 is LGHNA and CDR2 YSLEER. The V end was cut by 0 bases, the J end by 13 bases, with 10 bases between.

The rearrangement joins TRBV4-3 to TRBJ1-6, with unresolved D. The source of this sequence is a woman between 35 and 50 years old with acute COVID-19. Sequenced material: PBMCs or T cells enriched from blood (not recorded which). The CDR3 loop reads CASSQDFQRPLHF. The CDR3 DNA reads TGCGCCAGCAGCCAAGATTTCCAGCGGCCCCTCCACTTT.